This T cell receptor beta chain was identified during a study of immune evolution from preneoplasia to lung adenocarcinoma. Study findings and constraints: Normal lung had highest clonality; later lesions appeared denser, more diverse.

The V end was cut by 1 base, the J end by 3 bases, with 10 bases between. Germline V gene sequence: CDR1 SGHAT, CDR2 FQNNGV. The CDR3 has 15 amino acids. Comment on this clone: The target antigen is unknown.

TCRdb keeps only in-frame clones here, not all; method: immunoSEQ multiplex PCR. The table has over 4,000 clones, just over 85% seen once. The chain carries TRBV11-2 and TRBJ1-5; D gene uncertain. Material: FFPE minimally invasive lung adenocarcinoma tissue. The receptor's source is a person aged 70 to 85 with lung adenocarcinoma. The CDR3 protein is CASSLGADSNQPQHF. The CDR3 region has the DNA TGTGCCAGCAGCTTAGGGGCAGATTCCAATCAGCCCCAGCATTTT.